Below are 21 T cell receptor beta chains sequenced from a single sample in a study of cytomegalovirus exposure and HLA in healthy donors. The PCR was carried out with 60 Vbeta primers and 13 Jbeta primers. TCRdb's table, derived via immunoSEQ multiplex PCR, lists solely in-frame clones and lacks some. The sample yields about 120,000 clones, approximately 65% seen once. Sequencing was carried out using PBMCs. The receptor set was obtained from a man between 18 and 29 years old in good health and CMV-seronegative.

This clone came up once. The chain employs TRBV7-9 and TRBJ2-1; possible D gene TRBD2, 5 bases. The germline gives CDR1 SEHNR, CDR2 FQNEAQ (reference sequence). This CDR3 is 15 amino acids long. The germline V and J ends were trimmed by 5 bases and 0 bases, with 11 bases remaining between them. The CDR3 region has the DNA TGTGCCAGCAGCCCCTACACTAGCTCCTACAATGAGCAGTTCTTC. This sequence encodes CASSPYTSSYNEQFF. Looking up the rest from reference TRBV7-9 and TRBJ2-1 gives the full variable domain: DTGVSQNPRHKITKRGQNVTFRCDPISEHNRLYWYRQTLGQGPEFLTYFQNEAQLEKSRLLSDRFSAERPKGSFSTLEIQRTEQGDSAMYLCASSPYTSSYNEQFFGPGTRLTVL.

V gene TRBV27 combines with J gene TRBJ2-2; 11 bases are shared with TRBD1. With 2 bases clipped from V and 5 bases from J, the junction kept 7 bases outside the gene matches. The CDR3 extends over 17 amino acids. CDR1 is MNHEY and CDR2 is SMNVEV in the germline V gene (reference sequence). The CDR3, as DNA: TGTGCCAGCAGTTTACGGGGACAGGGGGTTCCTACCGGGGAGCTGTTTTTT. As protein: CASSLRGQGVPTGELFF.

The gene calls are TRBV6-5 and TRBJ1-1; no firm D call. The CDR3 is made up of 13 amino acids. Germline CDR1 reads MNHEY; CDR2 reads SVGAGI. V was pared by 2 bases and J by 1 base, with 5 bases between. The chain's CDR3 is CASSYQKNTEAFF. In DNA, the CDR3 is TGTGCCAGCAGTTACCAGAAGAACACTGAAGCTTTCTTT.

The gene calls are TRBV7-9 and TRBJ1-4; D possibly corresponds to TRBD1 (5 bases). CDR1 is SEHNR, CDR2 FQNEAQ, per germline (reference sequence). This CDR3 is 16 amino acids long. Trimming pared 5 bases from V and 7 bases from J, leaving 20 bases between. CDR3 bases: TGTGCCAGCAGCGACACCACAGGACTATGGCGTGAAAAACTGTTTTTT. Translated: CASSDTTGLWREKLFF.

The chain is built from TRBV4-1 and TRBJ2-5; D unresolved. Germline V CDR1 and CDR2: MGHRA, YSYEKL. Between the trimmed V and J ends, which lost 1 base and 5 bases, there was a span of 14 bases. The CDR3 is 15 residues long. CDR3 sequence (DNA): TGCGCCAGCAGCCAAGTCATTACGGTTCGGGAGACCCAGTACTTC. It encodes CASSQVITVRETQYF.

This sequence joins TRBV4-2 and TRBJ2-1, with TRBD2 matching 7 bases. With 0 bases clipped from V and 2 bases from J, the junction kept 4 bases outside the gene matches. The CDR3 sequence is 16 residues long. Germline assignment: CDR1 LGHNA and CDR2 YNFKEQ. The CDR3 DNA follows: TGTGCCAGCAGCCAAGATGGGAGGGAACCCTACAATGAGCAGTTCTTC. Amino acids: CASSQDGREPYNEQFF.

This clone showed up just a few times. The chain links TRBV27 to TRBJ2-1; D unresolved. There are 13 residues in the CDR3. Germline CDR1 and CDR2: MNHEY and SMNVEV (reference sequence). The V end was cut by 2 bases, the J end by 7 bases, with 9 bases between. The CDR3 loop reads CASSLRGGNEQFF. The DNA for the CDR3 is TGTGCCAGCAGTTTACGTGGCGGAAATGAGCAGTTCTTC.

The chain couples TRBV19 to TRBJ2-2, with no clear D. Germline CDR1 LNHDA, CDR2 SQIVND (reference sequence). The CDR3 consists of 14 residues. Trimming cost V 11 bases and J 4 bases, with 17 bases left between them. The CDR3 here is CAAKSDLGTGELFF. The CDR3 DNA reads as TGTGCCGCAAAGAGTGACCTAGGCACCGGGGAGCTGTTTTTT.

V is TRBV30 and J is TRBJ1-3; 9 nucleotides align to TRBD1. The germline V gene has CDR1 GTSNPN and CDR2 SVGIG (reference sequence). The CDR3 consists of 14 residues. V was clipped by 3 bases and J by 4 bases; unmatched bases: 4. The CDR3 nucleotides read TGTGCCTGGAGGGACAGGGGCTCAGGAAACACCATATATTTT. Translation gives CAWRDRGSGNTIYF.

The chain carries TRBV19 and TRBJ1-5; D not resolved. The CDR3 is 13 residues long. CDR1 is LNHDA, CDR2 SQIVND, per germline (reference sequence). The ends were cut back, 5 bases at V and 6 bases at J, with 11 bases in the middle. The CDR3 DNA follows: TGTGCCAGTAGTCCTCAACTAGGTCAGCCCCAGCATTTT. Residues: CASSPQLGQPQHF.

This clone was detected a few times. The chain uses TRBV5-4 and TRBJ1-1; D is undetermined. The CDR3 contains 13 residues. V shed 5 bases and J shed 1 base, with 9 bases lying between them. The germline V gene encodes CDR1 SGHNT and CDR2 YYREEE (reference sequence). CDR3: CASSFVGNTEAFF. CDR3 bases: TGTGCCAGCAGTTTCGTCGGGAACACTGAAGCTTTCTTT.

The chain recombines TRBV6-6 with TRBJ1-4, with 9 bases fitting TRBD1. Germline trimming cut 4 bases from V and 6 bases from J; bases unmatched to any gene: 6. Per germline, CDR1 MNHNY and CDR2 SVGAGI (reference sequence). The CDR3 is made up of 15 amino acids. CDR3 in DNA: TGTGCCAGCAGTTGGGACAGGGCCCGGGATGAAAAACTGTTTTTT. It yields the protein CASSWDRARDEKLFF.

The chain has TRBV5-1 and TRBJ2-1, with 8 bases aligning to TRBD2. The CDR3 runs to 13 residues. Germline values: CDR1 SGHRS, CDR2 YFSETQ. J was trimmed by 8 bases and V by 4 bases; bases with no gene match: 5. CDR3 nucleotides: TGCGCCAGCAGCCCCGGGACTAGGGATGAGCAGTTCTTC. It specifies CASSPGTRDEQFF.

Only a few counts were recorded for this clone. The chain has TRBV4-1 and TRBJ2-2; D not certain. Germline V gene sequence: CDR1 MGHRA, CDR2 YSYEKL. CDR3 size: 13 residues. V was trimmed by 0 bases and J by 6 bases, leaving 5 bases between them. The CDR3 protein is CASSQDYSGELFF. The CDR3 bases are TGCGCCAGCAGCCAAGATTATTCCGGGGAGCTGTTTTTT.

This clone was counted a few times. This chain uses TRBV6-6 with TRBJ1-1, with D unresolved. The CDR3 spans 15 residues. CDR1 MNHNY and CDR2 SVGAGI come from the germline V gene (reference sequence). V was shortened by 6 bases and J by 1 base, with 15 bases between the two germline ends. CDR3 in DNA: TGTGCCAGCAGCTCCCTGGTAACATCGAACACTGAAGCTTTCTTT. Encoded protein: CASSSLVTSNTEAFF.

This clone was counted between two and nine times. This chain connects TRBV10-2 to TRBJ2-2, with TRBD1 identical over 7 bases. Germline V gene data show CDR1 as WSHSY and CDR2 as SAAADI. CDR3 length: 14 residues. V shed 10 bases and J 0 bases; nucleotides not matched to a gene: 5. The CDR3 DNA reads TGCGCCACCGAGACAGGGACGAACACCGGGGAGCTGTTTTTT. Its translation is CATETGTNTGELFF.

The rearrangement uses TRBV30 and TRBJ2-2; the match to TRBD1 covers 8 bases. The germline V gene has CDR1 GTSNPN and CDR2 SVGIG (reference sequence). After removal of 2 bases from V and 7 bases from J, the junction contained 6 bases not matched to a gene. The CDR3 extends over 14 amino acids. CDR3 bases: TGTGCCTGGAGTCCGACAGGGGCCAGCGGGGAGCTGTTTTTT. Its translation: CAWSPTGASGELFF.

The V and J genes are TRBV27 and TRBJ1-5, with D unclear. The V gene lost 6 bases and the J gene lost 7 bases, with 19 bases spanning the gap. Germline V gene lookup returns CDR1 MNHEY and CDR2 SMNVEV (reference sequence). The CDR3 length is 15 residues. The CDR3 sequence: CASSANPVGYQPQHF. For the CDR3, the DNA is TGTGCCAGCAGCGCGAACCCGGTGGGCTACCAGCCCCAGCATTTT.

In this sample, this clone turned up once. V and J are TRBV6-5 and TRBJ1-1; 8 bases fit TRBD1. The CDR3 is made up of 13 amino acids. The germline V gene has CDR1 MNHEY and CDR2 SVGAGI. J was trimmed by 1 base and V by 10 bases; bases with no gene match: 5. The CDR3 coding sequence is TGTGCCACGCGGACAGGGAGGAACACTGAAGCTTTCTTT. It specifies CATRTGRNTEAFF.

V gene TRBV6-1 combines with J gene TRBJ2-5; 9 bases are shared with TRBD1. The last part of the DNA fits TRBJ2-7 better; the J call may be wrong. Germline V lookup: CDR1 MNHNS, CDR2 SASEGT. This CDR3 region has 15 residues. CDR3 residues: CASSALGTGLYEQYF. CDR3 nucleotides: TGTGCCAGCAGCGCCTTAGGGACAGGGCTCTACGAGCAGTACTTC.

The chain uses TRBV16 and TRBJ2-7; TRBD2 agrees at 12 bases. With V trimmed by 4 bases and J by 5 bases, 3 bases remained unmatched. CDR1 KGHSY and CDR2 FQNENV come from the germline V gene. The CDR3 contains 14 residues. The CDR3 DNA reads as TGTGCCAGCAGCCTCCGACTAGCGGGAGACGAGCAGTACTTC. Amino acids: CASSLRLAGDEQYF.